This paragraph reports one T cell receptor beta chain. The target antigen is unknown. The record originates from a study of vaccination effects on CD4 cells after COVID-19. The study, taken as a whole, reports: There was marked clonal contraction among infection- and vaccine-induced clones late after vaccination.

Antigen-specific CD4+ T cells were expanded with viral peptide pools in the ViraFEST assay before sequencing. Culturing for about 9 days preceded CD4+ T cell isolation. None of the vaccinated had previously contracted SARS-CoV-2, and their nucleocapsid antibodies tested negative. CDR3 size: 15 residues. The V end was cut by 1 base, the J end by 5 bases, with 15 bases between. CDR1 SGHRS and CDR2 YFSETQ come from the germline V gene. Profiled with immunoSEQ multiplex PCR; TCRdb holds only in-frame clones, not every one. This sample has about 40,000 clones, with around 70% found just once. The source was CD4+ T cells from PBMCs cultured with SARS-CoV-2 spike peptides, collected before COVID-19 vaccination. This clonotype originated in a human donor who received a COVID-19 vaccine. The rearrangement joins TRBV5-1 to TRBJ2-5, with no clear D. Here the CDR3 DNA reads TGCGCCAGCAGCTTGATGGCAGGTGGTTTTGAGACCCAGTACTTC. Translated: CASSLMAGGFETQYF.